This passage covers 15 T cell receptor beta chains from one sample sequenced in a study of blood T cell repertoires in COVID-19. Clones were sequenced by immunoSEQ multiplex PCR, and TCRdb holds only the in-frame ones, with some missing. The profile shows tens of thousands of clones, roughly four fifths of them singletons. The sample was peripheral blood. Receptors originate from a woman of 80 years or more with active or convalescent COVID-19.

The chain is built from TRBV5-1 and TRBJ2-1; D unresolved. CDR3 length equals 13 residues. The V gene's germline CDR1 is SGHRS and CDR2 YFSETQ. The V and J ends lost 6 bases and 4 bases respectively, with 11 bases between them. The CDR3 DNA sequence: TGCGCCAGCACCCGCGACAATTACAATGAGCAGTTCTTC. Amino acid sequence: CASTRDNYNEQFF. The full variable domain, its missing parts supplied by reference TRBV5-1 and TRBJ2-1, is KAGVTQTPRYLIKTRGQQVTLSCSPISGHRSVSWYQQTPGQGLQFLFEYFSETQRNKGNFPGRFSGRQFSNSRSEMNVSTLELGDSALYLCASTRDNYNEQFFGPGTRLTVL.

This chain uses TRBV9 with TRBJ2-3, with TRBD1 matching over 7 bases. Germline V gene data show CDR1 as SGDLS and CDR2 as YYNGEE. The CDR3 runs 13 residues. The ends lost 3 bases at V and 6 bases at J; junction bases unmatched: 4. CDR3 nucleotide sequence: TGTGCCAGCAGCGCACCAGGGGGTGATACGCAGTATTTT. This gives the protein CASSAPGGDTQYF.

This chain joins TRBV5-1 and TRBJ1-3; D is undetermined. Germline V gene lookup returns CDR1 SGHRS and CDR2 YFSETQ. Trimming stripped 0 bases from V and 0 bases from J, with 7 bases between. This CDR3 contains 15 residues. The CDR3 loop reads CASSLEESSGNTIYF. DNA for the CDR3: TGCGCCAGCAGCTTGGAAGAGTCCTCTGGAAACACCATATATTTT.

J is TRBJ2-1 and V is TRBV9; the D is unclear. Trimming removed 0 bases at V and 7 bases at J, with 8 bases between. The CDR3 is made up of 13 amino acids. Per germline, CDR1 SGDLS and CDR2 YYNGEE. In DNA form, the CDR3 reads TGTGCCAGCAGCGTAGCTTCGTTTAATGAGCAGTTCTTC. Translation gives CASSVASFNEQFF.

The chain employs TRBV30 and TRBJ1-6; a weak D match, TRBD1 (6 bases). The CDR3 is 15 amino acids. Trimming left V 0 bases short and J 9 bases short, with 15 bases between. Germline CDR1 and CDR2: GTSNPN and SVGIG (reference sequence). CDR3 DNA sequence: TGTGCCTGGAGTGTAGGGGGAGGGATCCGTTCACCCCTCCACTTT. It yields the protein CAWSVGGGIRSPLHF.

The rearrangement uses TRBV5-1 and TRBJ2-3; 8 nucleotides line up with TRBD1. Trimming cost V 7 bases and J 4 bases; bases outside gene matches: 14. The CDR3 runs 16 residues. Germline V gene data show CDR1 as SGHRS and CDR2 as YFSETQ. CDR3 loop: CASGHETGEQSDTQYF. The CDR3 coding sequence is TGCGCCAGCGGCCACGAGACAGGGGAGCAATCAGATACGCAGTATTTT. Variable domain in full (rest from reference TRBV5-1 and TRBJ2-3): KAGVTQTPRYLIKTRGQQVTLSCSPISGHRSVSWYQQTPGQGLQFLFEYFSETQRNKGNFPGRFSGRQFSNSRSEMNVSTLELGDSALYLCASGHETGEQSDTQYFGPGTRLTVL.

The genes are TRBV4-3 and TRBJ2-1; D possibly corresponds to TRBD2 (5 bases). This CDR3 spans 13 amino acids. CDR1 is LGHNA, CDR2 YSLEER, per germline. V gave up 4 bases and J gave up 9 bases, with 13 bases separating them. The CDR3, as DNA: TGCGCCAGCAGCCCCCACCCCGAGGGTGAGCAGTTCTTC. Protein: CASSPHPEGEQFF.

The genes are TRBV30 and TRBJ1-1, with a tentative D call TRBD1 (6 bases). Germline CDR1 reads GTSNPN; CDR2 reads SVGIG (reference sequence). V gave up 4 bases and J gave up 11 bases, with 20 bases separating them. CDR3 length: 13 residues. The CDR3 nucleotides read TGTGCCTGGACCATGAACAGGGAGTCAAAGGCTTTCTTT. This gives the protein CAWTMNRESKAFF.

The J gene is TRBJ2-3, the V gene TRBV15, with TRBD2 as a possible D gene (5 bases). Germline-derived CDR1 and CDR2 are LNHNV and YYDKDF (reference sequence). Trimming removed 2 bases from V and 4 bases from J, with 7 bases in between. This CDR3 region has 13 residues. This CDR3 is CATSRSGPDTQYF. In nucleotides, the CDR3 is TGTGCCACCAGCAGAAGCGGTCCAGATACGCAGTATTTT.

This sequence joins TRBV7-2 and TRBJ2-1, with 10 positions matching TRBD2. CDR1 is SGHTA and CDR2 is FQGNSA in the germline V gene. This CDR3 is 16 amino acids long. V lost 5 bases and J lost 2; bases outside the gene matches: 6. The CDR3 here is CASSIQSGGAYNEQFF. Written as DNA, the CDR3 is TGTGCCAGCAGCATCCAGAGCGGGGGGGCCTACAATGAGCAGTTCTTC.

This clone was observed a handful of times. This chain uses TRBV5-4 with TRBJ1-2; 8 positions match TRBD1. Trimming removed 4 bases from V and 3 bases from J; junction bases left unmatched: 8. CDR3 length: 15 residues. Germline V gives CDR1 SGHNT, CDR2 YYREEE (reference sequence). CDR3 residues: CASSRPLTGDYGYTF. DNA of the CDR3: TGTGCCAGCAGCCGGCCTTTGACAGGGGACTATGGCTACACCTTC.

The V call is TRBV2, the J call TRBJ2-7; D might be TRBD2 (6 bases). Germline-derived CDR1 and CDR2 are SNHLY and FYNNEI. The CDR3 spans 12 residues. The V end was cut by 11 bases, the J end by 3 bases, with 14 bases between. CDR3 nucleotide sequence: TGTGCCTGCACCCGGGGAGGCTACGAGCAGTACTTC. Residues: CACTRGGYEQYF.

The chain uses TRBV11-2 and TRBJ2-3; tentatively, D is TRBD2 (5 bases). The CDR3 consists of 17 residues. The V end was cut by 5 bases, the J end by 2 bases, with 20 bases between. Germline CDR1 is SGHAT and CDR2 is FQNNGV. CDR3 nucleotide sequence: TGTGCCAGCAGCCCCGCAGGACTCGGCCCCAACACAGATACGCAGTATTTT. It is translated as CASSPAGLGPNTDTQYF.

The V gene is TRBV6-5, the J gene TRBJ2-6; D uncertain. Trimming stripped 7 bases from V and 10 bases from J, with 8 bases between. Germline CDR1 is MNHEY and CDR2 is SVGAGI. This CDR3 has 11 amino acids. The CDR3 here is CASKTINVLTF. The CDR3 region has the DNA TGTGCCAGCAAAACAATTAACGTCCTGACTTTC.

This clone appeared a single time. J is TRBJ2-3 and V is TRBV11-2; D perhaps matches TRBD1 (7 bases). CDR3 length: 16 amino acids. Trimming pared 5 bases from V and 2 bases from J, leaving 17 bases between. Germline V lookup: CDR1 SGHAT, CDR2 FQNNGV. The CDR3 region has the DNA TGTGCCAGCAGCCGGGGTTCAGGGGGGTACACAGATACGCAGTATTTT. This codes for CASSRGSGGYTDTQYF.